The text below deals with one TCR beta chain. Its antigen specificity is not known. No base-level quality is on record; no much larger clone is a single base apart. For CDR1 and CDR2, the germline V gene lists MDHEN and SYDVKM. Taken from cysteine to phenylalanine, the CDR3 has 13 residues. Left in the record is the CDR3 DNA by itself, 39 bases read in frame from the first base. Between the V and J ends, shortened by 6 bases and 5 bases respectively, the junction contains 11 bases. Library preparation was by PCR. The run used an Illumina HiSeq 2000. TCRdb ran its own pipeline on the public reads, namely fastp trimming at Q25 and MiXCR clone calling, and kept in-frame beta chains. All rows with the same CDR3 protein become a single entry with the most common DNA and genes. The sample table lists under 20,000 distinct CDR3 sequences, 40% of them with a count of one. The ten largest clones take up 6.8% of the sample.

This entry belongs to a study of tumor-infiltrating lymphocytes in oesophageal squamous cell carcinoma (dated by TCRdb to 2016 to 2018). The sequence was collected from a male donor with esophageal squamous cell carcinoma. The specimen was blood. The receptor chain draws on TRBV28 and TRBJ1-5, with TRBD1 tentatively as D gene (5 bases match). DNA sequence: TGTGCCAGCAGCCCAGGGTTAGATCAGCCCCAGCATTTT. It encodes CASSPGLDQPQHF.